The clone carrying this T cell receptor (beta chain) turned up a few times. The record originates from a study of T-cell reconstitution after alpha-beta-depleted transplantation in children. The CDR3 totals 14 residues. Germline CDR1 reads SGHAT; CDR2 reads FQDESV (reference sequence). V lost 7 bases and J 2 bases, leaving 15 bases between the germline ends. Unique molecular identifiers were used to barcode this TCRbeta library. TCRdb called the PCR reads again in MiXCR, with one record for every CDR3 protein. The profile shows about 540,000 distinct CDR3 sequences, 15% to 20% of them singletons. The source is a human donor who donated a stem cell graft to a child with acute lymphoblastic leukemia. Source: PBMCs from the stem cell graft donor, taken from the stem cell graft. J is TRBJ2-7 and V is TRBV11-1, with a weak D call TRBD2 (6 bases). CDR3 nucleotides: TGTGCCAGCACCTGGGCGGGGACTCCCTACGAGCAGTACTTC. Protein product: CASTWAGTPYEQYF.